The 21 T cell receptor beta chains below all came from one sample that was sequenced in a study of blood T cell repertoires in COVID-19. TCRdb's table, derived via immunoSEQ multiplex PCR, lists solely in-frame clones and lacks some. The profile shows fewer than 350,000 clones, about nine tenths of them singletons. The specimen was peripheral blood. The receptors stem from a woman aged 25 to 39 with COVID-19, enrolled during active disease.

This rearrangement joins TRBV7-8 to TRBJ1-6; the match to TRBD1 covers 10 bases. This CDR3 is built from 16 residues. The V gene's germline CDR1 is SGHVS and CDR2 FQNEAQ. Trimming cost V 2 bases and J 6 bases; bases outside gene matches: 4. The CDR3: CASSLRGTGVNSPLHF. The CDR3, as DNA: TGTGCCAGCAGCTTAAGAGGGACAGGGGTTAATTCACCCCTCCACTTT.

V usage is TRBV10-3 and J usage is TRBJ1-1; weak D call: TRBD1 (5 bases). The CDR3 has 13 amino acids. V was shortened by 4 bases and J by 4 bases, with 10 bases between the two germline ends. Germline V gene sequence: CDR1 ENHRY, CDR2 SYGVKD. The CDR3 sequence is CAISVGGATEAFF. Written as DNA, the CDR3 is TGTGCCATCAGTGTCGGAGGGGCCACTGAAGCTTTCTTT.

The chain couples TRBV28 to TRBJ2-1, with a possible D match to TRBD1 (5 bases). This CDR3 comprises 15 residues. The germline V gene has CDR1 MDHEN and CDR2 SYDVKM. The V and J ends lost 3 bases and 10 bases respectively, with 19 bases between them. The CDR3 region is CASSFEGVTLGEQFF. DNA of the CDR3: TGTGCCAGCAGTTTCGAAGGGGTGACACTTGGAGAGCAGTTCTTC.

This clone was seen only once. The genes are TRBV27 and TRBJ1-4; 7 nucleotides align to TRBD1. This CDR3 has 18 residues. Germline CDR1 MNHEY, CDR2 SMNVEV (reference sequence). V shed 5 bases, J shed 0 bases, and the junction held 12 bases outside the gene matches. The CDR3 here is CASSPARQGEATNEKLFF. CDR3 DNA sequence: TGTGCCAGCAGTCCCGCCCGACAGGGAGAGGCAACTAATGAAAAACTGTTTTTT.

The chain is built from TRBV6-6 and TRBJ1-1; D is uncertain. Germline V gives CDR1 MNHNY, CDR2 SVGAGI (reference sequence). The CDR3 is 13 amino acids. The ends were cut back, 2 bases at V and 1 base at J, with 5 bases in the middle. The CDR3 DNA reads TGTGCCAGCAGTTACCGGTGGAACACTGAAGCTTTCTTT. Encoded protein: CASSYRWNTEAFF.

The chain has TRBV30 and TRBJ1-4; no firm D call. Trimming shortened V by 4 bases and J by 4 bases, and 10 bases separated the two germline ends. CDR1 and CDR2 (germline): GTSNPN, SVGIG (reference sequence). CDR3 length: 13 amino acids. The chain's CDR3 is CAWNGRYNEKLFF. The DNA for the CDR3 is TGTGCCTGGAATGGCAGGTATAATGAAAAACTGTTTTTT. Full variable domain (remainder filled in from reference TRBV30 and TRBJ1-4): SQTIHQWPATLVQPVGSPLSLECTVEGTSNPNLYWYRQAAGRGLQLLFYSVGIGQISSEVPQNLSASRPQDRQFILSSKKLLLSDSGFYLCAWNGRYNEKLFFGSGTQLSVL.

Only one count was recorded for this clone. Other nucleotide sequences from this sample produce the same CDR3. This chain connects TRBV28 to TRBJ1-5; a possible D gene is TRBD1 (5 bases). This CDR3 comprises 15 residues. Trimming removed 6 bases at V and 2 bases at J, with 14 bases between. Germline assignment: CDR1 MDHEN and CDR2 SYDVKM. The CDR3 region has the DNA TGTGCCAGCAGCTCCCCTGGGGGGGGCAATCAGCCCCAGCATTTT. This translates into CASSSPGGGNQPQHF. Using reference TRBV28 and TRBJ1-5 for the parts outside the CDR3, the full variable domain is DVKVTQSSRYLVKRTGEKVFLECVQDMDHENMFWYRQDPGLGLRLIYFSYDVKMKEKGDIPEGYSVSREKKERFSLILESASTNQTSMYLCASSSPGGGNQPQHFGDGTRLSIL.

The chain is built from TRBV6-5 and TRBJ1-3, with 7 bases aligning to TRBD1. V shed 7 bases and J 4 bases; nucleotides not matched to a gene: 10. The CDR3 is made up of 15 amino acids. Germline assignment: CDR1 MNHEY and CDR2 SVGAGI. Written as DNA, the CDR3 is TGTGCCAGCACACCCTACAGGGGATTGGGAAACACCATATATTTT. Translating it yields CASTPYRGLGNTIYF.

This sequence joins TRBV10-3 and TRBJ2-1, with a weak D call TRBD2 (6 bases). The CDR3 runs to 14 residues. V lost 10 bases and J 0 bases, leaving 13 bases between the germline ends. Germline V gene lookup returns CDR1 ENHRY and CDR2 SYGVKD. CDR3 sequence reads: CATTGATSYNEQFF. The CDR3 coding sequence is TGTGCCACAACGGGAGCTACCTCCTACAATGAGCAGTTCTTC.

V and J are TRBV25-1 and TRBJ1-1; weak D call: TRBD1 (6 bases). CDR3 length: 13 amino acids. Trimming stripped 6 bases from V and 1 base from J, with 9 bases between. Germline assignment: CDR1 MGHDK and CDR2 SYGVNS. CDR3 amino acids: CASRRTANTEAFF. CDR3 sequence (DNA): TGTGCCAGCAGAAGGACAGCGAACACTGAAGCTTTCTTT.

This clone has just one count. The rearrangement links TRBV7-2 to TRBJ2-7; D perhaps matches TRBD1 (6 bases). V lost 5 bases and J 3 bases, leaving 14 bases between the germline ends. CDR1 is SGHTA and CDR2 is FQGNSA in the germline V gene. The CDR3 runs 14 residues. The DNA of the CDR3 is TGTGCCAGCAGCAACCGGGACACATTCTACGAGCAGTACTTC. Amino acid sequence: CASSNRDTFYEQYF.

This chain joins TRBV30 and TRBJ2-7; D remains unclear. There are 11 residues in the CDR3. The V gene lost 0 bases and the J gene lost 5 bases, with 5 bases spanning the gap. Germline V CDR1 and CDR2: GTSNPN, SVGIG (reference sequence). Written as DNA, the CDR3 is TGTGCCTGGAGTGTAGCCCACGAGCAGTACTTC. Its protein is CAWSVAHEQYF.

The count of this clone is one. The chain carries TRBV9 and TRBJ1-2; the match to TRBD1 covers 7 bases. CDR1 and CDR2 from the germline V gene are SGDLS and YYNGEE. The CDR3 sequence is 13 residues long. Trimming removed 6 bases from V and 1 base from J; junction bases left unmatched: 3. The CDR3 reads CASKGGGNYGYTF. The CDR3 bases are TGTGCCAGCAAAGGGGGCGGTAACTATGGCTACACCTTC.

V is TRBV19 and J is TRBJ2-6; the D gene is possibly TRBD2 (5 bases). V was cut by 6 bases and J by 0 bases, with 27 bases left in between. The CDR3 consists of 21 residues. The germline V gene encodes CDR1 LNHDA and CDR2 SQIVND (reference sequence). CDR3: CASRASAGGLGLGSGANVLTF. In DNA, the CDR3 is TGTGCCAGTAGGGCCTCGGCGGGTGGGTTGGGTCTAGGCTCTGGGGCCAACGTCCTGACTTTC.

The chain has TRBV7-2 and TRBJ1-2; TRBD1 agrees at 7 bases. Germline V lookup: CDR1 SGHTA, CDR2 FQGNSA. Trimming cost V 5 bases and J 0 bases; bases outside gene matches: 9. CDR3 length equals 16 residues. Written as DNA, the CDR3 is TGTGCCAGCAGCCGGGGGGGACAGCGAGCTAACTATGGCTACACCTTC. Its translation is CASSRGGQRANYGYTF.

The CDR3 DNA reads as TGTGCCATCAGTAACGGACAAGCCGAGCAGTACTTC. Translating gives CAISNGQAEQYF. This chain connects TRBV10-3 to TRBJ2-7; D is possibly TRBD1 (5 bases). CDR1 is ENHRY and CDR2 is SYGVKD in the germline V gene. The CDR3 length is 12 residues. Trimming removed 5 bases from V and 6 bases from J, with 11 bases in between.

The chain employs TRBV29-1 and TRBJ2-7, with 7 bases lining up with TRBD2. V was clipped by 4 bases and J by 3 bases; unmatched bases: 9. CDR1 and CDR2 from the germline V gene are SQVTM and ANQGSEA. This CDR3 is 14 amino acids long. The CDR3 region is CSVAVKGGSYEQYF. In DNA, the CDR3 is TGCAGCGTTGCGGTTAAGGGCGGGAGCTACGAGCAGTACTTC.

This clone was counted once. V gene TRBV2 combines with J gene TRBJ2-3; D uncertain. Germline V gives CDR1 SNHLY, CDR2 FYNNEI. V dropped 3 bases and J dropped 10 bases, with 14 bases sitting between them. CDR3 length: 13 amino acids. This chain's CDR3 is CASSDALATPQYF. The CDR3 coding sequence is TGTGCCAGCAGTGACGCCCTGGCGACTCCGCAGTATTTT.

This chain connects TRBV28 to TRBJ1-5; no clear D gene. The V end was cut by 6 bases, the J end by 10 bases, with 10 bases between. The CDR3 extends over 11 amino acids. Germline V CDR1 and CDR2: MDHEN, SYDVKM. CDR3 residues: CASRSGSPQHF. The CDR3 nucleotides read TGTGCCAGCAGATCAGGCAGCCCCCAGCATTTT.

The gene calls are TRBV5-5 and TRBJ1-5; no clear D. The length of the CDR3 is 14 residues. Germline V CDR1 and CDR2: SGHKS, YYEKEE (reference sequence). The germline V and J ends were trimmed by 2 bases and 3 bases, with 9 bases remaining between them. Written as DNA, the CDR3 is TGTGCCAGCAGCTTAACGGGAACCAATCAGCCCCAGCATTTT. Amino acids: CASSLTGTNQPQHF.

The V and J genes are TRBV5-1 and TRBJ1-1; no clear D gene. V dropped 2 bases and J dropped 2 bases, with 19 bases sitting between them. The CDR3 runs to 17 residues. Germline V CDR1 and CDR2: SGHRS, YFSETQ. The CDR3 sequence: CASSFLTPTPTNTEAFF. CDR3 nucleotides: TGCGCCAGCAGCTTTCTGACACCTACCCCCACTAACACTGAAGCTTTCTTT.